This T cell receptor beta chain was captured in a study of shared clonotypes between healthy human individuals. Study outcomes and limitations: The represented genetic and exposure-history diversity was limited by the small number of donors.

A remark on this clone: Its antigen is still unknown. The sample carries other DNA sequences with the same CDR3.

In the study's own analysis: Filtering differed, since immunoSEQ gave only junction sequences and no quality scores. Measured with immunoSEQ multiplex PCR; TCRdb has only the in-frame clones, and not every one. The V and J calls and the clone size are those of that table, but D and trimming were determined from the DNA. Of roughly 2.2 million clones in the sample, around 92% were seen once. The germline V gene encodes CDR1 SGHRS and CDR2 YFSETQ. The CDR3 runs 14 residues. Trimming cost V 1 base and J 3 bases, with 10 bases left between them. The V call is TRBV5-1, the J call TRBJ1-1; tentatively, D is TRBD1 (6 bases). The sample taken for sequencing was naive CD4+ T cells from PBMCs. Indicated subset: CD45RA+ positively selected. The receptor comes from a man between 18 and 35 years old in good health. Some clones in this sample may be carry-over from other donors' samples. CDR3 coding DNA: TGCGCCAGCAGCTTGATCTCAGGGGACACTGAAGCTTTCTTT. Its protein product is CASSLISGDTEAFF.